The 14 T cell receptor beta chains below come from one sample, sequenced in a study of blood T cell repertoires in COVID-19. TCRdb's copy holds only in-frame clones and misses some; the assay was immunoSEQ multiplex PCR. The sample gives 140,000 or so clones, 87% of which show up once; approximately 9% is in the top ten. The sample taken for sequencing was peripheral blood. The receptors come from a woman in her forties or fifties with active or convalescent COVID-19.

The J gene is TRBJ2-1, the V gene TRBV7-9; TRBD2 agrees at 9 bases. Germline CDR1 and CDR2: SEHNR and FQNEAQ (reference sequence). J gave up 8 bases and V 2 bases, and 16 bases lay outside the gene matches. The CDR3 has 18 residues. CDR3 DNA sequence: TGTGCCAGCAGCTTACCCGCCCCGGGACTAGCTATTTTGGATGAGCAGTTCTTC. As protein: CASSLPAPGLAILDEQFF. The whole variable domain, remainder taken from reference TRBV7-9 and TRBJ2-1, is DTGVSQNPRHKITKRGQNVTFRCDPISEHNRLYWYRQTLGQGPEFLTYFQNEAQLEKSRLLSDRFSAERPKGSFSTLEIQRTEQGDSAMYLCASSLPAPGLAILDEQFFGPGTRLTVL.

The chain recombines TRBV7-2 with TRBJ1-2; 12 bases are shared with TRBD1. The ends lost 2 bases at V and 10 bases at J; junction bases unmatched: 8. CDR3 size: 15 residues. Germline CDR1 reads SGHTA; CDR2 reads FQGNSA. Here the CDR3 DNA reads TGTGCCAGCAGCTTACCGGGACAGGGGGCGAGAGACTACACCTTC. Translating gives CASSLPGQGARDYTF.

The rearrangement links TRBV10-3 to TRBJ1-1; 10 bases are shared with TRBD1. This CDR3 is built from 16 residues. Germline V lookup: CDR1 ENHRY, CDR2 SYGVKD. Trimming removed 6 bases from V and 1 base from J; junction bases left unmatched: 8. This CDR3 reads CAIRETGGGRNTEAFF. CDR3 DNA sequence: TGTGCCATCAGGGAGACAGGGGGCGGAAGGAACACTGAAGCTTTCTTT.

The chain combines TRBV5-1 with TRBJ2-7; D is possibly TRBD1 (6 bases). This CDR3 has 16 amino acids. Trimming shortened V by 4 bases and J by 0 bases, and 17 bases separated the two germline ends. Germline-derived CDR1 and CDR2 are SGHRS and YFSETQ. The CDR3 nucleotides are TGCGCCAGCAGCATGTATCCGGGACACCCCTCCTACGAGCAGTACTTC. This translates into CASSMYPGHPSYEQYF.

In its sample, this clone was seen a few times. This sequence joins TRBV7-2 and TRBJ1-5, with unresolved D. The CDR3 spans 13 residues. Between the trimmed V and J ends, which lost 3 bases and 7 bases, there was a span of 10 bases. CDR1 SGHTA and CDR2 FQGNSA come from the germline V gene. CDR3 region: CASSLQFLQPQHF. The CDR3 bases are TGTGCCAGCAGCTTGCAGTTCTTACAGCCCCAGCATTTT.

This clone occurred once. This sequence joins TRBV6-2 or TRBV6-3 and TRBJ1-3; D is uncertain. CDR1 is MNHEY, CDR2 SVGEGT, per germline. This CDR3 has 15 residues. V lost 5 bases, J lost 0 bases, and 11 bases lay in between. The CDR3 nucleotides are TGTGCCAGCAGTAGAAGCGAAAACTCTGGAAACACCATATATTTT. This translates into CASSRSENSGNTIYF.

The V and J genes are TRBV18 and TRBJ2-3; 15 positions agree with TRBD2. The CDR3 totals 17 residues. Trimming took 3 bases from V and 3 from J; bases not matched to a gene: 4. Germline V gene sequence: CDR1 KGHSH, CDR2 LQKENI. The CDR3 sequence is CASSPPGLAGGTDTQYF. The CDR3 DNA sequence: TGTGCCAGCTCACCTCCGGGACTAGCGGGGGGAACAGATACGCAGTATTTT.

The CDR3 DNA reads as TGTGCCAGCAGCTTAATTAGTACCTACGAGCAGTACTTC. It translates to CASSLISTYEQYF. V and J are TRBV11-1 and TRBJ2-7; no clear D. The CDR3 length is 13 residues. The V end was cut by 2 bases, the J end by 2 bases, with 7 bases between. The germline V gene encodes CDR1 SGHAT and CDR2 FQDESV (reference sequence).

The genes are TRBV5-1 and TRBJ2-2; weak D call: TRBD1 (5 bases). The CDR3 totals 14 residues. V was shortened by 4 bases and J by 0 bases, with 7 bases between the two germline ends. Germline V gene sequence: CDR1 SGHRS, CDR2 YFSETQ. CDR3 residues: CASSRQSNTGELFF. DNA for the CDR3: TGCGCCAGCAGCCGACAGTCGAACACCGGGGAGCTGTTTTTT.

V and J are TRBV18 and TRBJ2-7; 8 nucleotides agree with TRBD2. Germline lookup yields CDR1 KGHSH and CDR2 LQKENI. J was trimmed by 1 base and V by 4 bases; bases with no gene match: 9. The CDR3 sequence is 16 residues long. This CDR3 reads CASSRYSGDNSYEQYF. In nucleotides, the CDR3 is TGTGCCAGCTCACGTTATAGCGGGGATAATTCCTACGAGCAGTACTTC.

The chain employs TRBV7-9 and TRBJ1-1; 9 nucleotides match TRBD1. CDR1 and CDR2 (germline): SEHNR, FQNEAQ (reference sequence). The length of the CDR3 is 15 residues. The V gene end was trimmed by 7 bases and the J gene end by 1 base; junction bases not matched to a gene: 7. This CDR3 is CASNHWGQGNTEAFF. CDR3 coding DNA: TGTGCCAGCAACCATTGGGGACAGGGGAACACTGAAGCTTTCTTT.

This chain links TRBV10-2 with TRBJ2-7; D is perhaps TRBD2 (6 bases). V was pared by 1 base and J by 2 bases, with 9 bases between. Germline assignment: CDR1 WSHSY and CDR2 SAAADI. This CDR3 region has 14 residues. The DNA of the CDR3 is TGCGCCAGCAGTGAGTGGGGGGACCCCTACGAGCAGTACTTC. Residues: CASSEWGDPYEQYF.

The gene calls are TRBV28 and TRBJ1-2; 7 bases map to TRBD1. Trimming took 6 bases from V and 2 from J; bases not matched to a gene: 24. This CDR3 is built from 20 residues. In germline, CDR1 is MDHEN, CDR2 SYDVKM. The CDR3 protein is CASSRSRDSKPPLTNYGYTF. The CDR3 region has the DNA TGTGCCAGCAGCCGCTCCCGGGACAGTAAACCCCCTCTAACCAACTATGGCTACACCTTC.

The chain links TRBV21-1 to TRBJ1-6; no check of the table's D call, TRBD1, against the DNA was made. TRBV21-1 is designated a pseudogene. The CDR3 runs to 11 residues. The CDR3 DNA sequence: TGTGCCGGGTTCAAGACACCCGCAATCCACTTT. Its protein product is CAGFKTPAIHF.